The sequence of this T cell receptor beta chain was determined in a study of glioma-infiltrating T cells. General observations from the study: Very few CDR3 sequences were shared between tissue and blood. Gliomas, especially low-grade, showed above-expected tissue-blood divergence; non-neoplastic patients showed below.

As for this clonotype: The antigen is not known.

Amplification of TCR alpha and beta CDR3 regions from RNA used iRepertoire nested multiplex PCR. Input was roughly 85-450 ng of tissue mRNA or PBMC total RNA. TCRdb re-called the multiplex PCR reads with MiXCR, one entry per CDR3 protein. Here the sample spans roughly 100,000 distinct CDR3 sequences, about 30% being singletons. V lost 8 bases and J lost 10; bases outside the gene matches: 26. Germline assignment: CDR1 MDHEN and CDR2 SYDVKM. The CDR3 sequence is 19 residues long. This sequence originates from a human donor with low-grade glioma or glioblastoma, undergoing nonglioma brain surgery, or in good health (not recorded which). The sample comprised glioma tissue, nonneoplastic brain tissue, or PBMCs (not recorded which). The V call is TRBV28, the J call TRBJ1-6; 7 nucleotides match TRBD1. As DNA, the CDR3 is TGTGCCAGCTCACACGGGACCAGGGGCAGGGGGTCCGGCGGCTCACCCCTCCACTTT. It encodes CASSHGTRGRGSGGSPLHF.